This TCR beta chain was found in a study of T cell responses to AZD1222 COVID-19 vaccine. Worth noting for this clone: The same CDR3 arises from other DNA sequences in this sample as well.

TCRdb keeps only in-frame clones here, not all; method: immunoSEQ multiplex PCR. The table shows over 100,000 clones, with roughly 88% occurring only once. The CDR3 is 13 amino acids. Germline V CDR1 and CDR2: SGHTA, FQGNSA. Deletions cut 2 bases from V and 2 bases from J, with 4 bases between. The specimen comprised peripheral blood, sampled on day 0 of MenACWY control vaccination. The chain has TRBV7-2 and TRBJ1-5; D is ambiguous. This clonotype was sampled from an adult in good health. CDR3 nucleotide sequence: TGTGCCAGCAGCTTAAGGGGCAATCAGCCCCAGCATTTT. Translation gives CASSLRGNQPQHF. Together with reference TRBV7-2 and TRBJ1-5, the CDR3 gives the full variable domain: GAGVSQSPSNKVTEKGKDVELRCDPISGHTALYWYRQSLGQGLEFLIYFQGNSAPDKSGLPSDRFSAERTGGSVSTLTIQRTQQEDSAVYLCASSLRGNQPQHFGDGTRLSIL.